These 21 T cell receptor beta chains came from one sample sequenced in a study of T cells in Graves' hyperthyroidism and ophthalmopathy (dated by TCRdb to between 2019 and 2020). The library was prepared using multiplex PCR. Sequencing was performed on an Illumina HiSeq 2000. The TCR beta CDR3 regions were amplified from the RNA transcripts. A first-round RT-PCR of the TCR CDR3 used the HTBI primer set with the Qiagen OneStep RT-PCR kit. The raw public reads went through TCRdb reprocessing: fastp at Q25, MiXCR clone calling, in-frame beta chains kept. Each CDR3 protein gets just one entry, which takes the most common genes and DNA from the rows behind it. This sample comprises under 550,000 distinct CDR3 sequences, just under 20% of them detected only once. Roughly 50% of the sample belongs to the ten largest clones. Sequencing input: blood. The receptors were sampled from a man in his forties with Graves' ophthalmopathy.

This clonotype came up once. No conserved phenylalanine or tryptophan is present at the end of the CDR3, so a read error is the likely explanation. J is TRBJ2-7 and V is TRBV11-2, with a possible D match to TRBD2 (6 bases). The CDR3 contains 14 residues. The germline CDR1 and CDR2 sequences are SGHAT and FQNNGV. Trimming left V 1 base short and J 6 bases short, with 13 bases between. CDR3 bases: TGTGCCAGCAGCTTAGCGGGGAGGCAGGGCGAGCAGTACCTC. It yields the protein CASSLAGRQGEQYL.

This clonotype was recorded at least ten times. The CDR3 sequence: CASSLALGRSIEQYF. CDR3 nucleotide sequence: TGCGCCAGCAGCTTGGCCCTCGGGAGGAGTATCGAGCAGTACTTC. This rearrangement joins TRBV5-1 to TRBJ2-7; 7 nucleotides agree with TRBD2. Unmatched junction bases numbered 9, after V lost 0 bases and J lost 6 bases. The CDR3 runs to 15 residues. The germline V gene encodes CDR1 SGHRS and CDR2 YFSETQ.

In this sample, this clonotype turned up a few times. The chain carries TRBV9 and TRBJ2-4; D may be TRBD1 (5 bases). Germline V gives CDR1 SGDLS, CDR2 YYNGEE. V lost 4 bases to trimming and J lost 2 bases, with 10 bases between them. The CDR3 loop spans 14 amino acids. The CDR3 DNA reads TGTGCCAGCAGCTATGGACAACCCAAAAACATTCAGTACTTC. Its protein product is CASSYGQPKNIQYF.

This clonotype was observed at least ten times. This chain joins TRBV5-1 and TRBJ2-3, with TRBD2 matching over 9 bases. V trimming: 2 bases; J trimming: 2 bases; junction bases outside the gene matches: 3. In germline, CDR1 is SGHRS, CDR2 YFSETQ. The CDR3 loop spans 15 amino acids. CDR3 sequence (DNA): TGCGCCAGCAGCTTAAGCGGGGGGAACACAGATACGCAGTATTTT. Residues: CASSLSGGNTDTQYF.

The CDR3 coding sequence is TGCAGTGCAGTACCCCAGGAACAGCCCCAGCATTTT. Its translation: CSAVPQEQPQHF. The chain couples TRBV20-1 to TRBJ1-5; D not certain. The V gene's germline CDR1 is DFQATT and CDR2 SNEGSKA (reference sequence). The CDR3 totals 12 residues. Between the trimmed V and J ends, which lost 6 bases and 7 bases, there was a span of 13 bases.

This clonotype has at least ten counts. The V gene is TRBV18, the J gene TRBJ2-1; D ambiguous. The germline V gene has CDR1 KGHSH and CDR2 LQKENI. With 1 base removed from V and 5 bases from J, the gap between germline ends came to 6 bases. This CDR3 comprises 13 residues. CDR3: CASSPREDNEQFF. The CDR3 nucleotides read TGTGCCAGCTCACCACGCGAAGACAATGAGCAGTTCTTC. Variable domain in full (rest from reference TRBV18 and TRBJ2-1): NAGVMQNPRHLVRRRGQEARLRCSPMKGHSHVYWYRQLPEEGLKFMVYLQKENIIDESGMPKERFSAEFPKEGPSILRIQQVVRGDSAAYFCASSPREDNEQFFGPGTRLTVL.

This clonotype has at least ten counts. This chain uses TRBV12-3 or TRBV12-4 with TRBJ2-1; 7 bases fit TRBD2. CDR3 length: 15 residues. V lost 5 bases to trimming and J lost 3 bases; unmatched junction nucleotides: 7. Here the CDR3 reads CASSTGLPSYNEQFF. The CDR3 DNA sequence: TGTGCCAGCAGTACGGGACTACCAAGCTACAATGAGCAGTTCTTC.

At least ten counts were recorded for this clonotype. V and J are TRBV11-3 and TRBJ2-1; 9 bases are a match to TRBD1. The CDR3 runs to 16 residues. Germline V gives CDR1 SGHNT, CDR2 YENEEA. With V trimmed by 5 bases and J by 1 base, 6 bases remained unmatched. CDR3 nucleotide sequence: TGTGCCAGCAGCCCGGACAGGGGAGTATCCTACAATGAGCAGTTCTTC. Translated, it gives CASSPDRGVSYNEQFF.

The genes are TRBV4-2 and TRBJ1-1; D unclear. The CDR3 loop spans 13 amino acids. V shed 9 bases and J shed 1 base, with 12 bases lying between them. Germline V lookup: CDR1 LGHNA, CDR2 YNFKEQ. The DNA for the CDR3 is TGTGCCAGTTTCGGCCGGGGGAACACTGAAGCTTTCTTT. This codes for CASFGRGNTEAFF.

This clonotype was detected many times. The chain carries TRBV5-1 and TRBJ1-5; a weak D match, TRBD1 (5 bases). Trimming removed 2 bases at V and 1 base at J, with 10 bases between. The germline V gene encodes CDR1 SGHRS and CDR2 YFSETQ. This CDR3 is 15 amino acids long. This CDR3 is CASSFGGSSNQPQHF. The CDR3 DNA reads as TGCGCCAGCAGCTTTGGGGGATCAAGCAATCAGCCCCAGCATTTT.

This clonotype was observed many times. The V call is TRBV2, the J call TRBJ2-5, with TRBD2 matching over 16 bases. The CDR3 loop spans 18 amino acids. Trimming removed 5 bases from V and 1 base from J; junction bases left unmatched: 7. Germline V gene sequence: CDR1 SNHLY, CDR2 FYNNEI. CDR3 bases: TGTGCCAGCAGTCCGGGACTAGCGGGGGGGCCGGGCCAAGAGACCCAGTACTTC. Protein product: CASSPGLAGGPGQETQYF.

There are a few counts of this clonotype. The chain has TRBV5-1 and TRBJ2-7, with 12 bases identical to TRBD1. The germline CDR1 and CDR2 sequences are SGHRS and YFSETQ. V shed 3 bases and J 4 bases; nucleotides not matched to a gene: 8. CDR3 length equals 16 residues. CDR3 DNA sequence: TGCGCCAGCAGCTCACCGGGACAGGGGGCCTCATACGAGCAGTACTTC. Residues: CASSSPGQGASYEQYF.

There are many counts of this clonotype. The chain is built from TRBV3-1 and TRBJ1-1; D remains unclear. The CDR3 sequence is 14 residues long. Germline V gene sequence: CDR1 LGHDT, CDR2 YNNKEL (reference sequence). Trimming took 4 bases from V and 4 from J, leaving 13 bases between them. The CDR3 bases are TGTGCCAGCAGCCCCGGGTTCCTTGGCACTGAAGCTTTCTTT. Its protein product is CASSPGFLGTEAFF.

This clonotype was seen a handful of times. This chain links TRBV27 with TRBJ1-1; maybe TRBD1 (5 bases). Germline CDR1 and CDR2: MNHEY and SMNVEV (reference sequence). CDR3 length equals 15 residues. The germline V and J ends were trimmed by 6 bases and 0 bases, with 14 bases remaining between them. CDR3 loop: CASSLRGGMNTEAFF. The CDR3 nucleotides read TGTGCCAGCAGCCTTAGGGGCGGCATGAACACTGAAGCTTTCTTT.

This sequence joins TRBV7-8 and TRBJ1-3; D is uncertain. CDR1 and CDR2 from the germline V gene are SGHVS and FQNEAQ. V gave up 5 bases and J gave up 0 bases, with 11 bases separating them. CDR3 length: 15 amino acids. The CDR3 DNA reads TGTGCCAGCAGCCCCTCAGCGTCCTCTGGAAACACCATATATTTT. Translating it yields CASSPSASSGNTIYF.

The rearrangement uses TRBV5-1 and TRBJ2-7, with TRBD2 matching 10 bases. Losses at the gene ends were 4 bases for V and 7 bases for J; bases not matched to a gene: 11. CDR1 and CDR2 from the germline V gene are SGHRS and YFSETQ. This CDR3 has 15 amino acids. The CDR3 DNA reads TGCGCCAGCAGCGGAGCGGGAGGGATCTCTGGGGAGCAGTACTTC. Its translation: CASSGAGGISGEQYF.

The chain uses TRBV7-2 and TRBJ2-7; 10 bases are a match to TRBD2. Germline values: CDR1 SGHTA, CDR2 FQGNSA. The CDR3 runs 18 residues. V trimming: 4 bases; J trimming: 2 bases; junction bases outside the gene matches: 14. CDR3: CASSSALNSGRSAYEQYF. Written as DNA, the CDR3 is TGTGCCAGCAGCTCCGCACTCAATAGCGGGAGGTCAGCCTACGAGCAGTACTTC.

Notes on this clonotype: Just one base apart from a much larger clone, this may be a read error. The chain recombines TRBV12-3 or TRBV12-4 with TRBJ2-2; tentatively, D is TRBD1 or TRBD2 (5 bases each). CDR3 length equals 14 residues. Here the CDR3 reads CASSLGPLTGELLF. In DNA, the CDR3 is TGTGCCAGCAGTTTGGGGCCGCTCACCGGGGAGCTGTTATTT.

The V and J genes are TRBV7-6 and TRBJ2-2; possible D gene TRBD2, 6 bases. The CDR3 length is 14 residues. Per germline, CDR1 SGHVS and CDR2 FNYEAQ. Trimming pared 8 bases from V and 1 base from J, leaving 11 bases between. CDR3 loop: CASGEAGNTGELFF. The CDR3 bases are TGTGCCAGCGGCGAAGCGGGGAACACCGGGGAGCTGTTTTTT.

V and J are TRBV7-9 and TRBJ2-5; 9 nucleotides agree with TRBD2. V trimming: 6 bases; J trimming: 2 bases; junction bases outside the gene matches: 13. The CDR3 sequence is 17 residues long. The germline V gene encodes CDR1 SEHNR and CDR2 FQNEAQ (reference sequence). The CDR3 region is CASRPQTAGGNQETQYF. The CDR3 coding sequence is TGTGCCAGCAGACCCCAAACGGCGGGGGGGAATCAAGAGACCCAGTACTTC.

This clonotype was seen a handful of times. The chain links TRBV12-3 or TRBV12-4 to TRBJ2-1, with D unclear. The CDR3 contains 14 residues. V dropped 3 bases and J dropped 5 bases, with 11 bases sitting between them. CDR3 residues: CASSFRPGNNEQFF. The CDR3 DNA is TGTGCCAGCAGTTTCAGGCCCGGTAACAATGAGCAGTTCTTC.